The T cell receptor beta chain described here comes from a study of radiotherapy plus CTLA-4 blockade in lung cancer. Study-wide context: Disease control was present in 30% to 40% of patients, and objective responses in under 20%. General observations from the study: Some TCR clones had been derived from tumors. These clones expanded in peripheral blood after radiotherapy plus ipilimumab. Early clone dynamics of blood T cells, plus interferon-beta, reportedly predicted response best.

Germline CDR1 and CDR2: SQVTM and ANQGSEA. This CDR3 region has 13 residues. The V and J ends lost 2 bases and 4 bases respectively, with 9 bases between them. Measured with immunoSEQ multiplex PCR; TCRdb has only the in-frame clones, and not every one. The repertoire consists of approximately 53,000 clones, with 80% to 90% occurring once and the leading ten covering 25% to 35%. With regard to this clone: The antigen is not known.

The sample was peripheral blood, taken from a patient treated with radiotherapy plus ipilimumab. The chain carries TRBV29-1 and TRBJ1-3; the D is unclear. The clonotype originates from a human donor with non-small cell lung cancer whose response to radiotherapy plus ipilimumab could not be evaluated. The CDR3 loop is CSVESYGGNTIYF. The CDR3 DNA reads as TGCAGCGTTGAATCTTACGGGGGAAACACCATATATTTT.